The clone carrying this T cell receptor (beta chain) has at least ten counts. Its antigen is still unknown. Molecules of cDNA were individually given unique molecular identifiers that were attached to them. One entry per CDR3 protein, called by TCRdb with MiXCR from the 5' RACE reads. Of about 26,000 distinct CDR3 sequences in the sample, roughly 4.3% are singletons; the top ten hold 11%. The data belong to a study of early T cells in non-severe SARS-CoV-2 infection. The overall study: Sequencing used unsorted whole-blood bulk RNA, so chains lack pairing. Study conclusions and caveats: Sequences matched to VDJdb favored anti-spike CD8 responses, while private and CD4 specificities were missed.

With V trimmed by 6 bases and J by 3 bases, 3 bases remained unmatched. CDR1 ENHRY and CDR2 SYGVKD come from the germline V gene. CDR3 size: 14 residues. Sequencing was carried out using whole blood. V is TRBV10-3 and J is TRBJ2-3; 10 bases align to TRBD2. The TCR sequence derives from an adult who was a healthcare worker with PCR-confirmed SARS-CoV-2 infection or an uninfected control (not recorded which). The CDR3 nucleotides read TGTGCCATCAGCTGGACTAGCGGTACAGATACGCAGTATTTT. It translates to CAISWTSGTDTQYF.